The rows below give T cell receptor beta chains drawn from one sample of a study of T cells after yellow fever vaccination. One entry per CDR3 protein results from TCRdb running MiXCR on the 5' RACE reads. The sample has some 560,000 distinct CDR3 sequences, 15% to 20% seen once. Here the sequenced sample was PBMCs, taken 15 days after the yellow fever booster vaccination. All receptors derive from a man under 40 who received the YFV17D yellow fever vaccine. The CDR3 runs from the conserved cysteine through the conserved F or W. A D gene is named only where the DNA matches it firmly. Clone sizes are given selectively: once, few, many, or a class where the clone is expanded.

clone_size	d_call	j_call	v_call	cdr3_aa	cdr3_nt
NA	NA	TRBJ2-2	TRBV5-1	CASSSGTGDTGELFF	TGCGCCAGCAGCTCCGGGACTGGGGACACCGGGGAGCTGTTTTTT
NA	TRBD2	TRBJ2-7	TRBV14	CASSQDSPGGSSYEQYF	TGTGCCAGCAGCCAAGATTCCCCTGGCGGGAGCTCCTACGAGCAGTACTTC
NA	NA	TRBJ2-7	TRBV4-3	CASSQGPGGDYEQYF	TGCGCCAGCAGCCAAGGCCCCGGTGGGGATTACGAGCAGTACTTC
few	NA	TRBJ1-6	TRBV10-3	CAISRDNSPLHF	TGTGCCATCAGCCGTGATAATTCACCCCTCCACTTT
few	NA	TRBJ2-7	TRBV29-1	CSVEGRGVGYEQYF	TGCAGCGTTGAAGGGAGAGGGGTCGGATACGAGCAGTACTTC
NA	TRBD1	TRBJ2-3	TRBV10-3	CAIRQQGITDTQYF	TGTGCCATCAGGCAACAGGGGATCACAGATACGCAGTATTTT
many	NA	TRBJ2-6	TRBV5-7	CASSYGHANSGANVLTF	TGTGCCAGCAGCTACGGACACGCCAACTCTGGGGCCAACGTCCTGACTTTC
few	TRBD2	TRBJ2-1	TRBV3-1	CASTIAGLRPDEQFF	TGTGCCAGCACTATAGCGGGCCTCCGGCCAGATGAGCAGTTCTTC
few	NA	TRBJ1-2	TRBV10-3	CAISPENYGYTF	TGTGCCATCAGTCCGGAGAACTATGGCTACACCTTC
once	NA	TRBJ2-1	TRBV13	CASTSGQIPYNEQFF	TGTGCCAGCACCTCTGGGCAGATCCCCTACAATGAGCAGTTCTTC
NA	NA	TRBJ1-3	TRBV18	CASSPSSGSAAVSGNTIYF	TGTGCCAGCTCACCATCGAGTGGGTCGGCGGCTGTGAGTGGAAACACCATATATTTT
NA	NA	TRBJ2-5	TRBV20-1	CSARDLGKETQYF	TGCAGTGCTAGAGATCTGGGGAAAGAGACCCAGTACTTC
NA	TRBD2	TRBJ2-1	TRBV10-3	CATYTSGSVNEQFF	TGTGCCACCTACACTAGCGGGAGTGTCAATGAGCAGTTCTTC
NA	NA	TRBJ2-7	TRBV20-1	CSARAVSGKGHEQYF	TGCAGTGCTAGAGCAGTCTCCGGAAAAGGCCACGAGCAGTACTTC
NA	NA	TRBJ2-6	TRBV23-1	CASSHLGNSGANVLTF	TGCGCCAGCAGTCACCTAGGGAACTCTGGGGCCAACGTCCTGACTTTC
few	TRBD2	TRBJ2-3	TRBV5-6	CASSGILAGSDTQYF	TGTGCCAGCAGCGGAATACTAGCGGGATCAGATACGCAGTATTTT
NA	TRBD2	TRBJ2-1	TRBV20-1	CSARPQREPYNEQFF	TGCAGTGCTAGACCGCAGCGGGAACCCTACAATGAGCAGTTCTTC
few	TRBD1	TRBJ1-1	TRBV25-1	CASSDWTGSEAFF	TGTGCCAGCAGTGATTGGACAGGGTCGGAAGCTTTCTTT
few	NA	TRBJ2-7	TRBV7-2	CASSFTSSYEQYF	TGTGCCAGCAGCTTTACATCGTCCTACGAGCAGTACTTC
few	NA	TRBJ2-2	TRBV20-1	CSARDGAYTGELFF	TGCAGTGCTAGAGATGGGGCCTACACCGGGGAGCTGTTTTTT
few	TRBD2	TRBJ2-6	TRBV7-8	CASSSPGLAEVSGANVLTF	TGTGCCAGCAGCTCCCCGGGACTAGCGGAGGTCTCTGGGGCCAACGTCCTGACTTTC
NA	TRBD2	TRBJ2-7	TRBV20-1	CSARDFYQGLAGEGEQYF	TGCAGTGCTAGAGATTTTTATCAGGGGTTAGCGGGAGAAGGCGAGCAGTACTTC
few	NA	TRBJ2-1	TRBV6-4	CASSDSALGEQFF	TGTGCCAGCAGTGACTCAGCGCTCGGTGAGCAGTTCTTC
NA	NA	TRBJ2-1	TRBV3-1	CASRAGDGKGGNEQFF	TGTGCCAGCAGGGCGGGTGACGGAAAAGGAGGCAATGAGCAGTTCTTC
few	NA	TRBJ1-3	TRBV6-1	CASRDPPGRSSGNTIYF	TGTGCCAGCAGGGACCCTCCGGGACGGAGCTCTGGAAACACCATATATTTT
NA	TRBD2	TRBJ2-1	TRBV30	CAWTPGTSVWNEQFF	TGTGCCTGGACTCCGGGGACTAGCGTCTGGAATGAGCAGTTCTTC
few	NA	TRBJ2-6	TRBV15	CATSREISGTSSSGANVLTF	TGTGCCACCAGCAGAGAAATTTCGGGGACCTCCAGCTCTGGGGCCAACGTCCTGACTTTC
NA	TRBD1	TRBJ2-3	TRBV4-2	CASSQGDRRGDTQYF	TGTGCCAGCAGCCAAGGGGACAGGCGAGGAGATACGCAGTATTTT
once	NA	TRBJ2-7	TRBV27	CASGPRPGALGEQYF	TGTGCCAGCGGACCTCGCCCGGGTGCTTTGGGCGAGCAGTACTTC
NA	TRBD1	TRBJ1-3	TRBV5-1	CASSLSGQGSGNTIYF	TGCGCCAGCAGCTTGTCGGGACAGGGGTCAGGAAACACCATATATTTT
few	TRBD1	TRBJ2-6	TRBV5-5	CASRGQYGANVLTF	TGTGCCAGCAGGGGACAGTATGGGGCCAACGTCCTGACTTTC
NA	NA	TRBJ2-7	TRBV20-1	CCFEGESIMNSYEQYF	TGCTGCTTCGAGGGGGAGAGTATTATGAACTCCTACGAGCAGTACTTC
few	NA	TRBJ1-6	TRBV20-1	CSASDPGTRISPFGSPLHF	TGCAGTGCTAGTGACCCGGGGACACGGATCTCCCCCTTCGGCTCACCCCTCCACTTT
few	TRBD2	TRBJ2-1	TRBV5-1	CASSTLRTSGTVNEQFF	TGCGCCAGCAGCACCCTAAGGACTAGCGGGACGGTGAATGAGCAGTTCTTC
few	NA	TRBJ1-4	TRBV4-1	CASSQDPAFGEKLFF	TGCGCCAGCAGCCAAGATCCGGCTTTTGGGGAAAAACTGTTTTTT
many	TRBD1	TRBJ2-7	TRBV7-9	CASSLAGDSNIEQYF	TGTGCCAGCAGCTTAGCGGGGGACAGTAATATCGAGCAGTACTTC
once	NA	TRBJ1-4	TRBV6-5	CASSYLGGPTNEKLFF	TGTGCCAGCAGTTACCTGGGAGGACCAACTAATGAAAAACTGTTTTTT
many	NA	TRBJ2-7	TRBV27	CASSPRQITHEQYF	TGTGCCAGCAGTCCGCGACAGATAACCCACGAGCAGTACTTC
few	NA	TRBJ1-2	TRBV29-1	CSVLGATVYGYTF	TGCAGCGTTCTAGGGGCTACAGTCTATGGCTACACCTTC
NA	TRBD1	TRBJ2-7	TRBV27	CASSSDRARYEQYF	TGTGCCAGCAGCTCCGACAGGGCGAGGTACGAGCAGTACTTC
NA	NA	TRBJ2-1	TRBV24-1	CATSGQGLKAEQFF	TGTGCCACCAGTGGTCAAGGCCTGAAGGCTGAGCAGTTCTTC
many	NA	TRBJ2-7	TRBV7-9	CASTSGTSYEQYF	TGTGCCAGCACCTCCGGGACCAGCTACGAGCAGTACTTC
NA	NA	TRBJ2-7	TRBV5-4	CASSLISAREQYF	TGTGCCAGCAGCTTGATCTCGGCAAGGGAGCAGTACTTC
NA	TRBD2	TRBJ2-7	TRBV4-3	CASSQEGSLADYEQYF	TGCGCCAGCAGCCAAGAAGGGTCGCTAGCGGACTACGAGCAGTACTTC
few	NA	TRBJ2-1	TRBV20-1	CSLGAPTYNEQFF	TGCAGCCTGGGGGCCCCTACCTACAATGAGCAGTTCTTC
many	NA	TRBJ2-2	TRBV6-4	CASSEDNTGELFF	TGTGCCAGCAGTGAGGACAACACCGGGGAGCTGTTTTTT